This T cell receptor (beta chain) was retrieved from a study of T cells in Graves' hyperthyroidism and ophthalmopathy. Looking at the study overall: Peripheral blood draws took place at initial diagnosis, ahead of any treatment.

This clonotype was detected ten times or more. Relative to the germline gene, one junction end is altered; a read error may explain this. Individuals with ophthalmopathy presented a Clinical Activity Score of at least 3, a NOSPECS grade of at least 4 and a duration under 3 months. Diagnosis rested on symptoms, serum thyroxine and TRAb, thyroid ultrasound, and orbital computed tomography. RNA transcripts yielded amplified TCR beta CDR3 regions. The TCR CDR3 first-round RT-PCR relied on the HTBI primer set. TCRdb fed the multiplex PCR reads into MiXCR, producing one record per CDR3 protein. The profile shows hundreds of thousands of distinct CDR3 sequences, roughly 15% of them singletons. Germline CDR1 and CDR2: SNHLY and FYNNEI. This CDR3 has 13 amino acids.

What was sequenced was blood. This sequence joins TRBV2 and TRBJ2-5; D remains ambiguous. This clonotype was obtained from a woman between 35 and 50 years old with Graves' ophthalmopathy. As DNA, the CDR3 is TGTGCCAGCACGGACCCGTACCAAGGGACCCAGTACTTC. Its protein is CASTDPYQGTQYF.